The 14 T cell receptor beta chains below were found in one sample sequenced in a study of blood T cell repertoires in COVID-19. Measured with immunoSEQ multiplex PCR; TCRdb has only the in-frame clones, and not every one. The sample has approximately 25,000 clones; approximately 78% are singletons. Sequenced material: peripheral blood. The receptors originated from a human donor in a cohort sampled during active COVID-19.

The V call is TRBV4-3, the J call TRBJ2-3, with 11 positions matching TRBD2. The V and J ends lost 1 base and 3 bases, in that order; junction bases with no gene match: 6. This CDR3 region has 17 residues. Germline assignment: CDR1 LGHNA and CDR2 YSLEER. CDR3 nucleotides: TGCGCCAGCAGCCAAGGTGTGGGACTAGCGGCAACAGATACGCAGTATTTT. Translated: CASSQGVGLAATDTQYF.

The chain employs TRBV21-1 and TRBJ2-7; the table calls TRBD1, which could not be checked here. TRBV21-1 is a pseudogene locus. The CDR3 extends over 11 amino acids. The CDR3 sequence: CASSKTGEQYF. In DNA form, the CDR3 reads TGTGCCAGCAGCAAAACAGGGGAGCAGTACTTC.

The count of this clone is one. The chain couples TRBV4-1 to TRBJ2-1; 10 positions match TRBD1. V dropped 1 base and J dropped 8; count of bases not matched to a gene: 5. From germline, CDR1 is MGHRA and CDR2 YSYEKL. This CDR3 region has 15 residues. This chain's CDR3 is CASSQAGTGVDEQFF. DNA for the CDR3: TGCGCCAGCAGCCAAGCCGGGACAGGGGTTGATGAGCAGTTCTTC.

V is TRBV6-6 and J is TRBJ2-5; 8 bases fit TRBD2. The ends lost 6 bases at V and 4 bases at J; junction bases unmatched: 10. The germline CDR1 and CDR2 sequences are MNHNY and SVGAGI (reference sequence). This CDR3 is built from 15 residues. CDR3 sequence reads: CASSPRGGARETQYF. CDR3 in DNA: TGTGCCAGCAGCCCTCGGGGGGGGGCCCGAGAGACCCAGTACTTC.

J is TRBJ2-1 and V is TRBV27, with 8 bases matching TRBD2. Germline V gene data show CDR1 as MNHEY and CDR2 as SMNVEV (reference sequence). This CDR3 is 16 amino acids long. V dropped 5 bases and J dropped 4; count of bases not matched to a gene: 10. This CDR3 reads CASSARQTSAYNEQFF. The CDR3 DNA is TGTGCCAGCAGTGCTCGACAGACTAGCGCGTACAATGAGCAGTTCTTC.

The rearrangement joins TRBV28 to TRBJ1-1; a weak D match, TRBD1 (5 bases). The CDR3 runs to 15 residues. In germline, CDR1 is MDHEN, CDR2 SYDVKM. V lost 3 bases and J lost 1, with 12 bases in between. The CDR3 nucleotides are TGTGCCAGCAGTTTGGGTGCGGGGCAGAACACTGAAGCTTTCTTT. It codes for CASSLGAGQNTEAFF. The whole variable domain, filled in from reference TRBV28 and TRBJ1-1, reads DVKVTQSSRYLVKRTGEKVFLECVQDMDHENMFWYRQDPGLGLRLIYFSYDVKMKEKGDIPEGYSVSREKKERFSLILESASTNQTSMYLCASSLGAGQNTEAFFGQGTRLTVV.

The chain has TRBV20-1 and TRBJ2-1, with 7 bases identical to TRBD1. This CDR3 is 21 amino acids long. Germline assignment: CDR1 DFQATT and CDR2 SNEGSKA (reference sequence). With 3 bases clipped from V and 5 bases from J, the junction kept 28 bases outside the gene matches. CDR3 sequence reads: CSASPQRGDARLGGTHNEQFF. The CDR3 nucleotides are TGCAGTGCTAGTCCCCAGAGAGGGGACGCCAGGTTAGGGGGCACACACAATGAGCAGTTCTTC.

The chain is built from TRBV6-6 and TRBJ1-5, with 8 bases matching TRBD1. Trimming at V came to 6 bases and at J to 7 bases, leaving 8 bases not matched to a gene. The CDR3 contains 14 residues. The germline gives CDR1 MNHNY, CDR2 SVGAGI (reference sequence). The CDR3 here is CASSPGGSGQPQHF. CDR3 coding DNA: TGTGCCAGCAGCCCAGGGGGCTCGGGGCAGCCCCAGCATTTT.

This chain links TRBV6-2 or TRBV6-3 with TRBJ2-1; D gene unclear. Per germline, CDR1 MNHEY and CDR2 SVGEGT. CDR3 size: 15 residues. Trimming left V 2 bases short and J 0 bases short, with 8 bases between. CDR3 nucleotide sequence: TGTGCCAGCAGTTACGCGGATTTCTCCTACAATGAGCAGTTCTTC. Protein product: CASSYADFSYNEQFF.

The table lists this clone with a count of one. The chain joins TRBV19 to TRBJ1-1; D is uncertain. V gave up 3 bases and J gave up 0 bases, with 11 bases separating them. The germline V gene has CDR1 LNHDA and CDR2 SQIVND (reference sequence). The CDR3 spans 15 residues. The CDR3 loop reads CASSIQASVNTEAFF. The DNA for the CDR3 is TGTGCCAGTAGTATTCAGGCTTCGGTGAACACTGAAGCTTTCTTT. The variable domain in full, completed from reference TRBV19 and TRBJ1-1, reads DGGITQSPKYLFRKEGQNVTLSCEQNLNHDAMYWYRQDPGQGLRLIYYSQIVNDFQKGDIAEGYSVSREKKESFPLTVTSAQKNPTAFYLCASSIQASVNTEAFFGQGTRLTVV.

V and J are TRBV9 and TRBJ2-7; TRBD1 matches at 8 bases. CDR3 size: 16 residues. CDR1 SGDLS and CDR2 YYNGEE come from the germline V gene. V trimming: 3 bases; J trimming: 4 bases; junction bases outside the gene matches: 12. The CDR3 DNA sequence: TGTGCCAGCAGCGCCGGGCGAGGACAGGGCCCGTACGAGCAGTACTTC. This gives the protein CASSAGRGQGPYEQYF. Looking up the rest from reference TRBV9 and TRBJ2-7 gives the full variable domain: DSGVTQTPKHLITATGQRVTLRCSPRSGDLSVYWYQQSLDQGLQFLIQYYNGEERAKGNILERFSAQQFPDLHSELNLSSLELGDSALYFCASSAGRGQGPYEQYFGPGTRLTVT.

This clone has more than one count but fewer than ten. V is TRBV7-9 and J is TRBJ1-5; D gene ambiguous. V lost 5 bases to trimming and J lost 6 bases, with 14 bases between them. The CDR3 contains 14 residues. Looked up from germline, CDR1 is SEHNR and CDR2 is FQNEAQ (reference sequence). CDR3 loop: CASSPDHLGQPQHF. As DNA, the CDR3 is TGTGCCAGCAGCCCCGATCATCTAGGTCAGCCCCAGCATTTT.

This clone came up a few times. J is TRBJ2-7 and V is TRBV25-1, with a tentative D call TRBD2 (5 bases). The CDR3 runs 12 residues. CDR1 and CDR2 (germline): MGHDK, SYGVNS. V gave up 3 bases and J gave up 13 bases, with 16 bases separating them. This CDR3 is CASSDRMGERYF. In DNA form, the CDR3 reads TGTGCCAGCAGTGATCGAATGGGAGAGAGATACTTC.

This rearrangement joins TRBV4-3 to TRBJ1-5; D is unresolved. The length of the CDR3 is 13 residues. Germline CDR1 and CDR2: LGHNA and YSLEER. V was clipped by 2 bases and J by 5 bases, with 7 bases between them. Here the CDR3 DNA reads TGCGCCAGCAGCCAATATCCCGATCAGCCCCAGCATTTT. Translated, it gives CASSQYPDQPQHF.